This paragraph reports one T cell receptor beta chain. Its antigen remains unknown. This CDR3 spans 13 amino acids. V was clipped by 7 bases and J by 1 base; unmatched bases: 4. Germline V CDR1 and CDR2: SQVTM, ANQGSEA. The sample originates from a study of sequential checkpoint blockade in melanoma. Study-level findings and limits: Patients with week-13 increases in T-cell fraction and clonality benefited about 30 times more often.

Treatment of the sample: randomized to nivolumab then ipilimumab (arm A) or the reverse (arm B). Using immunoSEQ multiplex PCR, the repertoire was profiled, and TCRdb retains in-frame clones only, with some absent. The profile shows about 3,500 clones, roughly a sixth of them singletons. The receptor's source is a human donor with melanoma. The rearrangement uses TRBV29-1 and TRBJ1-5; TRBD1 agrees at 7 bases. The sample was tumor tissue (inferred from file names), taken from a patient given nivolumab and ipilimumab in sequence. This chain's CDR3 is CSATQGSNQPQHF. CDR3 DNA: TGCAGCGCCACACAGGGGAGCAATCAGCCCCAGCATTTT.